The rows below give T cell receptor beta chains drawn from one sample of a study of blood T cell repertoires in COVID-19. Libraries were prepared by immunoSEQ multiplex PCR; TCRdb keeps only in-frame clonotypes and omits some of them. The sample shows under 300,000 clones, approximately 86% of them seen only once. What was sequenced was PBMCs or T cells enriched from blood (not recorded which). Receptors were obtained from a woman between 45 and 65 years old who had recovered from COVID-19. CDR3s leave out the opening cysteine and the closing phenylalanine or tryptophan. Each record gives: V gene, J gene, CDR3 length, CDR3 protein.

>TRBV7-2|TRBJ2-1|9
ASSRRNEQF
>TRBV7-2|TRBJ2-2|16
ASSQRTSGRYDTGELF
>TRBV15|TRBJ2-7|13
ATSREGGSSYEQY
>TRBV20-1|TRBJ1-5|15
SASSQGVLRGNQPQH
>TRBV5-5|TRBJ2-3|11
ASSLGGRDTQY
>TRBV5-4|TRBJ2-1|15
ASSLPGASGGRNEQF
>TRBV24-1|TRBJ2-7|15
ATSDHPPNRQVGEQY
>TRBV3-1/TRBV3-2|TRBJ2-5|14
ASSPAGDRAEETQY
>TRBV28|TRBJ1-5|13
ASRRAGNSNQPQH
>TRBV15|TRBJ2-2|14
ATSRGGGQGSGELF
>TRBV30|TRBJ1-2|13
AWKRERVLDHGYT
>TRBV6-4|TRBJ1-5|11
ASSPTGDQPQH
>TRBV2|TRBJ2-1|12
ASSDGQGLNEQF
>TRBV5-6|TRBJ2-3|13
ASSLRLAGPDTQY
>TRBV9|TRBJ1-4|16
ASSVDRLVGQGLGKLF
>TRBV4-1|TRBJ1-1|11
ASSQGAQTEAF
>TRBV19|TRBJ1-3|13
ASARTFEGGNTIY
>TRBV30|TRBJ2-7|13
AWNQGQEESSEQY
>TRBV27|TRBJ2-2|12
ATGLNANTGELF
>TRBV5-1|TRBJ1-1|13
ASSPGGAVNTEAF
>TRBV30|TRBJ2-1|12
AWSRGLAEEKQF
>TRBV4-3|TRBJ1-2|12
ASSQTVANYGYT
>TRBV9|TRBJ1-4|12
ASGSLGFNEKLF
>TRBV19|TRBJ1-6|12
ASSIWTVNSPLH
>TRBV7-8|TRBJ2-7|9
ASSPLDEQY
>TRBV3-1/TRBV3-2|TRBJ2-2|12
ASSQDTVGGELF
>TRBV7-2|TRBJ2-1|17
ASSPRGVAWRGYYNEQF
>TRBV7-8|TRBJ1-5|12
ASSIRDTNQPQH
>TRBV18|TRBJ1-1|13
ASSPPWEGGPEAF
>TRBV5-1|TRBJ2-1|14
ASSLIAGGRGNEQF
>TRBV12-3/TRBV12-4|TRBJ1-1|11
ASITDRAVEAF
>TRBV5-1|TRBJ1-2|11
ASSDPKGDGYT
>TRBV11-2|TRBJ2-3|14
ASSLAEGRSTDTQY
>TRBV6-2/TRBV6-3|TRBJ1-2|13
ASSHSQGRNYGYT
>TRBV5-4|TRBJ2-2|13
ASSYSSGTSGELF
>TRBV3-1/TRBV3-2|TRBJ1-1|11
ASSPRGDTEAF
>TRBV28|TRBJ1-3|12
ASTLGGAGNTIY
>TRBV28|TRBJ2-1|10
ASSLSGGEQF
>TRBV28|TRBJ2-7|14
ASRPPGASGSYEQY
>TRBV7-3|TRBJ1-1|11
ASSLDTYTEAF
>TRBV6-2/TRBV6-3|TRBJ1-2|12
ASSYFTGTDGYT
>TRBV5-4|TRBJ2-1|14
ASSLAGTSGGNEQF
>TRBV7-3|TRBJ2-7|12
ASSPGTSGLEQY
>TRBV6-2/TRBV6-3|TRBJ2-7|13
ASSYGLGSPYEQY
>TRBV7-9|TRBJ2-7|11
ASSPGGNYEQY
>TRBV12-3/TRBV12-4|TRBJ1-3|11
AARDRWGNTIY